The clone carrying this T cell receptor (beta chain) has a count of ten or more. Its antigen is as yet unknown. Researchers sorted naive CD8 T cells as cells that were CD8+CD4-CCR7+CD45RA+. Each CDR3 protein is one row after TCRdb ran MiXCR on the PCR reads. The profile shows hundreds of thousands of distinct CDR3 sequences, about a fifth of them singletons. The data originate from a study of molecular identifiers for immune sequencing clone quantification. Findings of the study overall: Among effectors, clones above 20 RNA copies held over 98% of molecules; among naive cells, under 1%. In cases of identical TCR molecules sharing a barcode, highly expanded clone sizes could be underestimated.

The CDR3 loop spans 11 amino acids. The V gene lost 4 bases and the J gene lost 4 bases, with 5 bases spanning the gap. The germline V gene encodes CDR1 SQVTM and CDR2 ANQGSEA. Sequencing input: naive CD8+ T cells from blood, with Jurkat cell RNA spiked in. Subset indicated: FACS-sorted CD8+CD4-CCR7+CD45RA+ naive T cells. The sequence derives from a human donor in good health. Some libraries in this study had Jurkat cell RNA spiked in. The J gene is TRBJ2-1, the V gene TRBV29-1; D unresolved. This chain's CDR3 is CSVVLYNEQFF. CDR3 bases: TGCAGCGTTGTACTGTACAATGAGCAGTTCTTC.